There are a few counts of the clone carrying this T cell receptor (beta chain). This sample is part of a study of spatial heterogeneity in lung cancer. Germline CDR1 reads MNHNY; CDR2 reads SVGAGI (reference sequence). V lost 6 bases, J lost 1 base, and 12 bases lay in between. The CDR3 has 14 amino acids. TCRdb ran MiXCR on the 5' RACE reads and lists one entry per CDR3 protein. This sample has 85,000 to 100,000 distinct CDR3 sequences, with 10% to 15% found just once. This sample's time point: sample taken at primary tumor resection. The specimen was PBMCs, collected at surgery. This chain connects TRBV6-6 to TRBJ2-5; D is perhaps TRBD2 (6 bases). The sequence was obtained from a male donor with early-stage non-small cell lung cancer. The CDR3 region has the DNA TGTGCCAGCAGGCCGCCCGGGGGCCAAGAGACCCAGTACTTC. It yields the protein CASRPPGGQETQYF.